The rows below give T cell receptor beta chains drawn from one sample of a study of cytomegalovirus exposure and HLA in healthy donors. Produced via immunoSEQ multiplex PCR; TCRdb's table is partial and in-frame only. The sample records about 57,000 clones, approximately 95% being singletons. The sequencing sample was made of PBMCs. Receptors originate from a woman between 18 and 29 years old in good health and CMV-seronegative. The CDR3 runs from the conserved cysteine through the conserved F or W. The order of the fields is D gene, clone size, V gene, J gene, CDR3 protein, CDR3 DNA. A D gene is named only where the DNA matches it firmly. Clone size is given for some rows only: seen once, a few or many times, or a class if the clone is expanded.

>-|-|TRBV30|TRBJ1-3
CAWSGAWGGNTIYF
TGTGCCTGGAGTGGGGCTTGGGGCGGAAACACCATATATTTT
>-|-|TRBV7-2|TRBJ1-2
CASSSGGEGYTF
TGTGCCAGCAGCAGCGGCGGGGAGGGCTACACCTTC
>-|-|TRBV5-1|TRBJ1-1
CASSSGPGEGTEAFF
TGCGCCAGCAGCTCCGGGCCCGGGGAGGGCACTGAAGCTTTCTTT
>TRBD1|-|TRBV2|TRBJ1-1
CAIQSGDRGVKSEAFF
TGTGCCATCCAGTCGGGGGACAGGGGGGTTAAATCCGAAGCTTTCTTT
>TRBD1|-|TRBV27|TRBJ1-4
CASRERGLGEKLFF
TGTGCCAGCAGAGAAAGGGGGCTCGGTGAAAAACTGTTTTTT
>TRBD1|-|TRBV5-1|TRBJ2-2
CASSWDPGQGRMGELFF
TGCGCCAGCAGCTGGGACCCGGGACAGGGGAGGATGGGGGAGCTGTTTTTT
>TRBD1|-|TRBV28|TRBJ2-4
CASSALTGVLTKNIQYF
TGTGCCAGCAGTGCCCTGACAGGGGTATTGACCAAAAACATTCAGTACTTC
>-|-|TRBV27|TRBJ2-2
CASSYGAGELFF
TGTGCCAGCAGTTACGGAGCCGGGGAGCTGTTTTTT
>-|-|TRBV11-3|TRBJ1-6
CASSAASKGVLHF
TGTGCCAGCAGCGCGGCCTCTAAGGGAGTTCTCCACTTT
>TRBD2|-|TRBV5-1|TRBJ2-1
CASSLAGGPGNEQFF
TGCGCCAGCAGCTTAGCGGGAGGGCCCGGGAATGAGCAGTTCTTC
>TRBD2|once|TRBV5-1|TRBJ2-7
CASSPAGSGGPIYEQYF
TGCGCCAGCAGCCCGGCGGGCAGCGGGGGGCCCATTTACGAGCAGTACTTC
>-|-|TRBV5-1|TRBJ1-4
CASSLVSGFGEKLFF
TGCGCCAGCAGCTTGGTGTCAGGGTTTGGTGAAAAACTGTTTTTT
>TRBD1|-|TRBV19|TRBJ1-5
CASSRDRGQGSGNQPQHF
TGTGCCAGTAGTAGGGACAGGGGGCAAGGTTCGGGCAATCAGCCCCAGCATTTT